Each of the 3 T cell receptor beta chains below was sequenced from the same sample in a study of shared clonotypes between healthy human individuals. Assay: immunoSEQ multiplex PCR; the TCRdb copy retains only in-frame clones and omits some. This sample carries fewer than 700,000 clones, approximately 95% of them seen once, and the ten largest clones take approximately 0.12%. Positively selected for CCR7, the CD45RO-negative cells used as naive CD8 cells excluded terminally differentiated effector memory CD45RA+ cells. Input material: naive CD8+ T cells sorted from blood. Receptors were obtained from a woman in her 30s in good health.

Comments on this clone: Germline is not matched at one junction end, which may reflect a read error. J is TRBJ2-5 and V is TRBV6-6; TRBD1 might be the D (6 bases). The CDR3 loop spans 15 amino acids. The germline CDR1 and CDR2 sequences are MNHNY and SVGAGI (reference sequence). The CDR3 region has the DNA TGTGTCAGCAGTTACATAGGACAGCCCCTGGAGACCCAGTACTTC. It translates to CVSSYIGQPLETQYF.

This clone has a single count. V and J are TRBV28 and TRBJ1-5; perhaps TRBD1 as D (5 bases). Germline CDR1 MDHEN, CDR2 SYDVKM. There are 13 residues in the CDR3. Trimming removed 6 bases from V and 7 bases from J, with 13 bases in between. The CDR3 DNA is TGTGCCAGCAGCCAGGACATAAAACAGCCCCAGCATTTT. This encodes CASSQDIKQPQHF.

The rearrangement joins TRBV14 to TRBJ2-7; 12 bases match TRBD1. The CDR3 contains 12 residues. V was pared by 8 bases and J by 5 bases, with 1 base of the junction left unmatched. Per germline, CDR1 SGHDN and CDR2 FVKESK. The CDR3 DNA is TGTGCCAGCGGGACAGGGGGCAACGAGCAGTACTTC. Encoded protein: CASGTGGNEQYF. Full variable domain (rest looked up from reference TRBV14 and TRBJ2-7): EAGVTQFPSHSVIEKGQTVTLRCDPISGHDNLYWYRRVMGKEIKFLLHFVKESKQDESGMPNNRFLAERTGGTYSTLKVQPAELEDSGVYFCASGTGGNEQYFGPGTRLTVT.